This T cell receptor (beta chain) was documented in a study of naive and memory T cell subsets. With 5 bases removed from V and 1 base from J, the gap between germline ends came to 13 bases. This CDR3 has 15 residues. Germline loops: CDR1 SGHTA, CDR2 FQGNSA. General observations from the study: The RNA method is potentially sensitive to activation and differentiation changes.

Amplification of ligated cDNA took four PCR rounds with SP2 and nested alpha and beta constant primers. For blood and skin samples, reverse transcription used TCR alpha and beta constant primers. From the 5' RACE reads, TCRdb called clonotypes with MiXCR, one entry per CDR3 protein. There are about 48,000 distinct CDR3 sequences in the sample; about 4.4% occur only once, and around 0.84% lies in the top ten. In this sample, this clonotype turned up many times. Its antigen is unidentified. The library had UMIs added by 3' ligation of an oligonucleotide to TCR cDNA. Input was about 1 to 1,100 ng of DNase-treated total RNA without cell sorting.

The TCR originated in a female donor in good health. The chain combines TRBV7-2 with TRBJ2-3, with unresolved D. Here the CDR3 reads CASSPMLGGTDTQYF. Here the CDR3 DNA reads TGTGCCAGCAGCCCCATGTTAGGTGGCACAGATACGCAGTATTTT.